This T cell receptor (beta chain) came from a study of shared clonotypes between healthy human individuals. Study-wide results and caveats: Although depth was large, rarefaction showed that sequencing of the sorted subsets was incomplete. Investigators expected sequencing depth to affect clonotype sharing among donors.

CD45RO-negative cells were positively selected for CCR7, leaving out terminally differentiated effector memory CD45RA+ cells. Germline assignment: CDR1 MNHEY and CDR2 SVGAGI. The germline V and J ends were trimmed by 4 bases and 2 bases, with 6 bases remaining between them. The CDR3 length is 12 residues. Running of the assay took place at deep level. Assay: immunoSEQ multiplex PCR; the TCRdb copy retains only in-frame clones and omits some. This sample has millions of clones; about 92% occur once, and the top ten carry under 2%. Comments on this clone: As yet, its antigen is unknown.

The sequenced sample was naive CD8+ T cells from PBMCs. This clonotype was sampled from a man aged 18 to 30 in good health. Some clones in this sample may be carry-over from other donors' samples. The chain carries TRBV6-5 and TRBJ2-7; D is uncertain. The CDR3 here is CASSSSPYEQYF. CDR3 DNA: TGTGCCAGCAGTTCTAGTCCCTACGAGCAGTACTTC.